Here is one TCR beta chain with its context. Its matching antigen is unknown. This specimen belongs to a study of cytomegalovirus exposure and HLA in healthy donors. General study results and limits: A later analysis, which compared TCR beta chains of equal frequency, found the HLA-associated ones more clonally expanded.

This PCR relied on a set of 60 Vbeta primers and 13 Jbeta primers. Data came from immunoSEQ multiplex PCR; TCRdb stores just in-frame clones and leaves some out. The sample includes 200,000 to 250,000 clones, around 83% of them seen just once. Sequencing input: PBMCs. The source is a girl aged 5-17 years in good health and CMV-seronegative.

The CDR3 region has the DNA TGTGCCAGCACAAGACCAAGCGGAGGGATAACGAGCAACAGCGGTTTC. Residues: CASTRPSGGITSNSGF. This rearrangement joins TRBV21-1 to TRBJ2-7; the D call in the table, TRBD2, was not verified against the DNA. TRBV21-1 is noted as a pseudogene. The CDR3 spans 16 residues.